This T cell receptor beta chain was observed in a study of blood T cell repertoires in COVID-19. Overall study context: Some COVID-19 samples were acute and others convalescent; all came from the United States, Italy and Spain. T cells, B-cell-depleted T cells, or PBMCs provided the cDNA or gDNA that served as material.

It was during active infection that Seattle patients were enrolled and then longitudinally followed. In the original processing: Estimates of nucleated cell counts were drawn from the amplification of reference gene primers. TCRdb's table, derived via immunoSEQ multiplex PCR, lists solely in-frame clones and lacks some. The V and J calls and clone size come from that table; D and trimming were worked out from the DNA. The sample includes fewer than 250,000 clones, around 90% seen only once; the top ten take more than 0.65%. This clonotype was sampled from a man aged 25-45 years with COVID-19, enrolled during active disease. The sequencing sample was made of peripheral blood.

CDR3 coding DNA: TGTGCCAGCAGCGTAGAAGACGGGATTAATTCACCCCTCCACTTT. Its protein product is CASSVEDGINSPLHF. The gene calls are TRBV9 and TRBJ1-6; D ambiguous. Deletions cut 0 bases from V and 6 bases from J, with 10 bases between. The CDR3 consists of 15 residues. Germline-derived CDR1 and CDR2 are SGDLS and YYNGEE.